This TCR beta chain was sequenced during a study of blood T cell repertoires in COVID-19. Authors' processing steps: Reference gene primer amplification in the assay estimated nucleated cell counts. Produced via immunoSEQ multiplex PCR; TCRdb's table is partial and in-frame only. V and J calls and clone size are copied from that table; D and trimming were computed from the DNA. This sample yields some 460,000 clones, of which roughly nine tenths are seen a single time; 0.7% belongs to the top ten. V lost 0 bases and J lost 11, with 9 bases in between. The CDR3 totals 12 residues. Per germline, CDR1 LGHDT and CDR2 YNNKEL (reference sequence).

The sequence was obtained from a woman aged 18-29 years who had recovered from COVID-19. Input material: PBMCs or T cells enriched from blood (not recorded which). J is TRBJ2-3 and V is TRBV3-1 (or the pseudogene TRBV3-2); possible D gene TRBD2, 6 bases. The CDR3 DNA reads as TGTGCCAGCAGCCAAGATATGGGGGGGCAGTATTTT. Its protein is CASSQDMGGQYF.